Below, 27 T cell receptor beta chains from the same sample are listed, as sequenced in a study of cytomegalovirus exposure and HLA in healthy donors. The primer mix had 60 Vbeta and 13 Jbeta primers. The protocol was immunoSEQ multiplex PCR, while the TCRdb copy is restricted to in-frame clones and leaves out a portion. The profile shows under 150,000 clones, under 10% of them singletons. The specimen was PBMCs. The receptors come from a woman aged 40-49 years in good health and CMV-seropositive.

The V and J genes are TRBV6-1 and TRBJ2-7; 7 bases agree with TRBD1. Trimming removed 6 bases from V and 2 bases from J; junction bases left unmatched: 7. This CDR3 region has 14 residues. Germline assignment: CDR1 MNHNS and CDR2 SASEGT. CDR3 bases: TGTGCCAGCAGGACAGGGACAGCCCCCTACGAGCAGTACTTC. Its protein is CASRTGTAPYEQYF.

A single count supports this clone. This chain uses TRBV19 with TRBJ2-6; D unresolved. This CDR3 comprises 15 residues. V was pared by 3 bases and J by 2 bases, with 8 bases between. In germline, CDR1 is LNHDA, CDR2 SQIVND (reference sequence). The CDR3 coding sequence is TGTGCCAGTAGTATGCCGGTCGCTGGGGCCAACGTCCTGACTTTC. This sequence encodes CASSMPVAGANVLTF.

This chain joins TRBV29-1 and TRBJ2-5; TRBD1 matches 7 bases. The J call may be incorrect, as the DNA end agrees better with TRBJ2-7. CDR1 is SQVTM and CDR2 is ANQGSEA in the germline V gene. The length of the CDR3 is 13 residues. The chain's CDR3 is CSAAQGRSYEQYF. The CDR3 bases are TGCAGCGCAGCACAGGGGCGATCCTACGAGCAGTACTTC.

The chain links TRBV5-1 to TRBJ2-7; 9 bases map to TRBD1. Germline CDR1 reads SGHRS; CDR2 reads YFSETQ. V shed 7 bases and J 2 bases; nucleotides not matched to a gene: 7. CDR3 length: 14 residues. The DNA of the CDR3 is TGCGCCAGCTCCGGGACAGGGCGACCCTACGAGCAGTACTTC. This codes for CASSGTGRPYEQYF. Combining the CDR3 with reference TRBV5-1 and TRBJ2-7 gives the whole variable domain KAGVTQTPRYLIKTRGQQVTLSCSPISGHRSVSWYQQTPGQGLQFLFEYFSETQRNKGNFPGRFSGRQFSNSRSEMNVSTLELGDSALYLCASSGTGRPYEQYFGPGTRLTVT.

This chain joins TRBV6-1 and TRBJ2-7; a weak D match, TRBD2 (7 bases). The germline V gene encodes CDR1 MNHNS and CDR2 SASEGT. V gave up 3 bases and J gave up 3 bases, with 12 bases separating them. This CDR3 has 14 residues. In DNA form, the CDR3 reads TGTGCCAGCAGTGAGCGGGGGCCCCTCTACGAGCAGTACTTC. It specifies CASSERGPLYEQYF.

This clone was observed a handful of times. This chain uses TRBV7-2 with TRBJ2-7; possible D gene TRBD1, 6 bases. Germline V gene data show CDR1 as SGHTA and CDR2 as FQGNSA. The CDR3 spans 13 residues. V lost 1 base and J 5 bases, leaving 9 bases between the germline ends. CDR3 bases: TGTGCCAGCAGCTTAGGCAGGGACAACGAGCAGTACTTC. Translation gives CASSLGRDNEQYF.

The V gene is TRBV27, the J gene TRBJ2-5; D perhaps matches TRBD2 (7 bases). Germline V gene lookup returns CDR1 MNHEY and CDR2 SMNVEV (reference sequence). This CDR3 has 16 amino acids. Trimming removed 4 bases from V and 1 base from J, with 16 bases in between. In nucleotides, the CDR3 is TGTGCCAGCAGTTACCAAACCGGGGGGCTCCAAGAGACCCAGTACTTC. This gives the protein CASSYQTGGLQETQYF.

This clone was seen only a few times. The rearrangement links TRBV19 to TRBJ1-3; 7 bases map to TRBD1. V shed 2 bases and J 1 base; nucleotides not matched to a gene: 5. Germline V gene data show CDR1 as LNHDA and CDR2 as SQIVND (reference sequence). CDR3 length: 16 residues. The CDR3: CASSIRQGVSGNTIYF. As DNA, the CDR3 is TGTGCCAGTAGTATAAGGCAGGGGGTGTCTGGAAACACCATATATTTT. Full variable domain (remainder filled in from reference TRBV19 and TRBJ1-3): DGGITQSPKYLFRKEGQNVTLSCEQNLNHDAMYWYRQDPGQGLRLIYYSQIVNDFQKGDIAEGYSVSREKKESFPLTVTSAQKNPTAFYLCASSIRQGVSGNTIYFGEGSWLTVV.

This clone was seen many times. This sequence joins TRBV7-2 and TRBJ2-1; 12 bases match TRBD2. The CDR3 consists of 13 residues. Per the germline V gene, CDR1 is SGHTA and CDR2 is FQGNSA. V lost 4 bases, J lost 12 bases, and 4 bases stayed unmatched. In nucleotides, the CDR3 is TGTGCCAGCAGCTCTGGACTAGCGGGGATGCAGTTCTTC. Residues: CASSSGLAGMQFF.

The chain combines TRBV7-9 with TRBJ1-2; weak D call: TRBD1 (5 bases). V was cut by 0 bases and J by 6 bases, with 5 bases left in between. Germline CDR1 SEHNR, CDR2 FQNEAQ (reference sequence). This CDR3 is 12 amino acids long. The CDR3 is CASSLAGDGYTF. The CDR3 bases are TGTGCCAGCAGCTTAGCAGGGGATGGCTACACCTTC.

The genes are TRBV19 and TRBJ1-4; 10 positions agree with TRBD1. Germline lookup yields CDR1 LNHDA and CDR2 SQIVND (reference sequence). V shed 5 bases, J shed 7 bases, and the junction held 4 bases outside the gene matches. The length of the CDR3 is 14 residues. CDR3 coding DNA: TGTGCCAGTAGTGGGGGACAGGGGAGTGAAAAACTGTTTTTT. Translated: CASSGGQGSEKLFF.

This clone was observed a handful of times. This sequence joins TRBV18 and TRBJ2-6, with 7 bases fitting TRBD1. The CDR3 extends over 16 amino acids. Trimming at V came to 4 bases and at J to 2 bases, leaving 5 bases not matched to a gene. Looked up from germline, CDR1 is KGHSH and CDR2 is LQKENI. CDR3 protein: CASSRRGSAGANVLTF. The CDR3, as DNA: TGTGCCAGCTCACGCAGGGGGTCGGCTGGGGCCAACGTCCTGACTTTC. The complete variable domain, with remaining parts taken from reference TRBV18 and TRBJ2-6, reads NAGVMQNPRHLVRRRGQEARLRCSPMKGHSHVYWYRQLPEEGLKFMVYLQKENIIDESGMPKERFSAEFPKEGPSILRIQQVVRGDSAAYFCASSRRGSAGANVLTFGAGSRLTVL.

There are a few counts of this clone. The chain recombines TRBV7-2 with TRBJ2-7; the match to TRBD2 covers 13 bases. There are 15 residues in the CDR3. V lost 5 bases and J lost 3; bases outside the gene matches: 4. From germline, CDR1 is SGHTA and CDR2 FQGNSA. The CDR3, as DNA: TGTGCCAGCAGCCTCTGGACTAGCGGGGGCTACGAGCAGTACTTC. It yields the protein CASSLWTSGGYEQYF.

The chain couples TRBV10-2 to TRBJ1-1, with D maybe TRBD1 (5 bases). This CDR3 spans 16 amino acids. Germline CDR1 WSHSY, CDR2 SAAADI. V was cut by 2 bases and J by 0 bases, with 13 bases left in between. The DNA for the CDR3 is TGCGCCAGCAGTGAGCCTCCCGACAGAATGAACACTGAAGCTTTCTTT. Its protein product is CASSEPPDRMNTEAFF.

A few counts support this clone. The rearrangement joins TRBV9 to TRBJ1-6, with D perhaps matching TRBD1 (5 bases). V was trimmed by 0 bases and J by 7 bases, leaving 14 bases between them. The germline V gene encodes CDR1 SGDLS and CDR2 YYNGEE. The length of the CDR3 is 16 residues. CDR3 sequence (DNA): TGTGCCAGCAGCGTAGATGGGCGGGGGGGGAATTCACCCCTCCACTTT. This sequence encodes CASSVDGRGGNSPLHF.

The chain is built from TRBV15 and TRBJ1-4, with D perhaps matching TRBD1 (5 bases). In germline, CDR1 is LNHNV, CDR2 YYDKDF (reference sequence). V shed 1 base and J shed 6 bases, with 12 bases lying between them. The CDR3 is 15 amino acids. The CDR3: CATSRGGREDEKLFF. The CDR3 region has the DNA TGTGCCACCAGCAGAGGAGGCAGGGAGGATGAAAAACTGTTTTTT.

This clone was counted only a few times. This rearrangement joins TRBV14 to TRBJ1-1; no clear D. This CDR3 contains 15 residues. V was clipped by 0 bases and J by 5 bases, with 13 bases between them. CDR1 and CDR2 (germline): SGHDN, FVKESK. CDR3 region: CASSQEGPGRTEAFF. CDR3 sequence (DNA): TGTGCCAGCAGCCAAGAAGGCCCGGGTCGAACTGAAGCTTTCTTT.

The rearrangement uses TRBV10-1 and TRBJ1-1; 7 bases line up with TRBD1. The CDR3 has 15 amino acids. With 6 bases clipped from V and 1 base from J, the junction kept 8 bases outside the gene matches. The germline V gene encodes CDR1 WNHNN and CDR2 SYGVQD (reference sequence). For the CDR3, the DNA is TGCGCCAGCAGCGGACACAGGGGAGGGAACACTGAAGCTTTCTTT. It translates to CASSGHRGGNTEAFF.

The CDR3 loop is CASSSPGQRETQYF. CDR3 sequence (DNA): TGTGCCAGCAGCTCCCCGGGACAGAGAGAGACCCAGTACTTC. The chain couples TRBV6-5 to TRBJ2-5, with 7 bases that match TRBD1. Germline-derived CDR1 and CDR2 are MNHEY and SVGAGI. Losses at the gene ends were 6 bases for V and 4 bases for J; bases not matched to a gene: 8. The CDR3 has 14 residues.

This clone has only a few counts. This sequence joins TRBV27 and TRBJ1-1, with D hard to call. V was cut by 6 bases and J by 7 bases, with 15 bases left in between. The V gene's germline CDR1 is MNHEY and CDR2 SMNVEV (reference sequence). CDR3 length: 13 amino acids. The CDR3 nucleotides read TGTGCCAGCAGGGTCTATGACTTGGGTGAAGCTTTCTTT. Translated: CASRVYDLGEAFF.

This clone was observed a few times. The rearrangement joins TRBV7-9 to TRBJ1-4; 8 bases line up with TRBD1. Germline V gene lookup returns CDR1 SEHNR and CDR2 FQNEAQ (reference sequence). The CDR3 length is 15 residues. The V and J ends lost 5 bases and 7 bases, in that order; junction bases with no gene match: 9. CDR3 nucleotide sequence: TGTGCCAGCAGCCCGCGGACAGGGAGAGGTGAAAAACTGTTTTTT. This encodes CASSPRTGRGEKLFF.

This clone was recorded a few times. The chain has TRBV10-2 and TRBJ2-2, with 11 positions matching TRBD1. V was clipped by 6 bases and J by 6 bases; unmatched bases: 12. Germline V lookup: CDR1 WSHSY, CDR2 SAAADI. The CDR3 is made up of 17 amino acids. The CDR3 here is CASSDVRGQGASGELFF. CDR3 nucleotides: TGCGCCAGCAGCGATGTACGCGGACAGGGGGCATCCGGGGAGCTGTTTTTT.

This clone showed up many times. The rearrangement joins TRBV7-9 to TRBJ1-2, with 8 bases that match TRBD1. V shed 2 bases, J shed 8 bases, and the junction held 16 bases outside the gene matches. The germline V gene encodes CDR1 SEHNR and CDR2 FQNEAQ (reference sequence). This CDR3 has 17 amino acids. CDR3 DNA sequence: TGTGCCAGCAGCTTACCAAGGACAGGGTCCCCACGGGAGGGCTACACCTTC. It translates to CASSLPRTGSPREGYTF. The variable domain in full, with the rest retrieved from reference TRBV7-9 and TRBJ1-2, is DTGVSQNPRHKITKRGQNVTFRCDPISEHNRLYWYRQTLGQGPEFLTYFQNEAQLEKSRLLSDRFSAERPKGSFSTLEIQRTEQGDSAMYLCASSLPRTGSPREGYTFGSGTRLTVV.

The gene calls are TRBV7-2 and TRBJ2-2; TRBD1 matches at 8 bases. CDR3 size: 15 residues. Germline V CDR1 and CDR2: SGHTA, FQGNSA. V dropped 4 bases and J dropped 5; count of bases not matched to a gene: 6. This CDR3 reads CASSSLTGVTGELFF. CDR3 coding DNA: TGTGCCAGCAGCTCCTTGACAGGGGTTACCGGGGAGCTGTTTTTT.

This clone was counted a few times. CDR3 coding DNA: TGTGCCAGCAGCTCCCGGAAGTCAGGGGCCTACAATGAGCAGTTCTTC. Translating it yields CASSSRKSGAYNEQFF. The chain uses TRBV7-2 and TRBJ2-1; the D gene is possibly TRBD1 (6 bases). CDR1 SGHTA and CDR2 FQGNSA come from the germline V gene. Trimming took off 4 bases at V and 2 bases at J, with 15 bases between the two ends. CDR3 length: 16 residues.

There are a few counts of this clone. The CDR3 spells CASSYDSSYEQYF. The CDR3 region has the DNA TGTGCCAGCAGCTACGACAGCTCCTACGAGCAGTACTTC. The gene calls are TRBV5-5 and TRBJ2-7; TRBD1 is a possible D gene (5 bases). This CDR3 comprises 13 residues. V dropped 3 bases and J dropped 0 bases, with 7 bases sitting between them. Per the germline V gene, CDR1 is SGHKS and CDR2 is YYEKEE (reference sequence).

V is TRBV2 and J is TRBJ2-3; D unclear. The germline V gene encodes CDR1 SNHLY and CDR2 FYNNEI. With 6 bases removed from V and 0 bases from J, the gap between germline ends came to 10 bases. The CDR3 covers 14 residues. CDR3 in DNA: TGTGCCAGCAGCGTCTATTCGAGCACAGATACGCAGTATTTT. It encodes CASSVYSSTDTQYF.